This T cell receptor beta chain was recorded in a study of T cells in localized non-small cell lung cancer. Findings and caveats of the study: In the blood, greater T cell density corresponded to longer overall survival. A median approximately 57 of the top 100 tumor clones appeared in adjacent lung.

Turning to this clone: Its antigen remains unknown.

Profiling relied on immunoSEQ multiplex PCR, and the TCRdb table lists in-frame clones only, not all of them. This sample has under 45,000 clones, with approximately 83% found just once. CDR1 SGHRS and CDR2 YFSETQ come from the germline V gene. The V end lost 2 bases, the J end lost 3 bases, and 11 bases lay between the germline ends. The CDR3 spans 15 residues. The genes are TRBV5-1 and TRBJ2-2; perhaps TRBD2 as D (5 bases). The input for sequencing was PBMCs, taken before any cancer treatment. This clonotype was obtained from a man between 40 and 69 years old with stage II lung adenocarcinoma. The CDR3 DNA follows: TGCGCCAGCAGCTTCGGGGAAGCGGACACCGGGGAGCTGTTTTTT. Translated: CASSFGEADTGELFF.